This is a list of T cell receptor beta chains from one sample in a study of cytomegalovirus exposure and HLA in healthy donors. Repertoires were generated with immunoSEQ multiplex PCR, while TCRdb's copy carries only in-frame clones and drops some. The sample includes around 300,000 clones, 80% to 90% of them seen just once. The sample taken for sequencing was PBMCs. The origin of the receptors is a woman aged 18-29 years in good health and CMV-seronegative. The CDR3 runs from the conserved cysteine through the conserved F or W. The order of the fields is CDR3 protein, CDR3 DNA, CDR3 length, V gene, D gene, J gene, clone size. A D gene is named only where the DNA matches it firmly. Clone size is shown for a subset of rows, as once, few, many or a class of expanded clone.

CDR3aa: CASSISVPGADSGGYTF
CDR3nt: TGTGCCAGTAGTATTTCCGTCCCAGGGGCCGACTCCGGGGGCTACACCTTC
len: 17
v_gene: TRBV19
d_gene: .
j_gene: TRBJ1-2
abundance: .

CDR3aa: CASSLYSSGNQPQHF
CDR3nt: TGTGCCAGCAGTTTATACTCTTCGGGCAATCAGCCCCAGCATTTT
len: 15
v_gene: TRBV27
d_gene: .
j_gene: TRBJ1-5
abundance: .

CDR3aa: CASSKTSSYEQYF
CDR3nt: TGTGCCAGCAGCAAGACTAGTTCCTACGAGCAGTACTTC
len: 13
v_gene: TRBV7-8
d_gene: .
j_gene: TRBJ2-7
abundance: .

CDR3aa: CAGGGAENQPQHF
CDR3nt: TGTGCCGGAGGGGGGGCTGAAAATCAGCCCCAGCATTTT
len: 13
v_gene: TRBV19
d_gene: .
j_gene: TRBJ1-5
abundance: .

CDR3aa: CASSGDMGTDTQYF
CDR3nt: TGTGCCAGCAGTGGTGACATGGGCACAGATACGCAGTATTTT
len: 14
v_gene: TRBV2
d_gene: .
j_gene: TRBJ2-3
abundance: .

CDR3aa: CASSLGQGVYEQYF
CDR3nt: TGCGCCAGCAGCTTGGGTCAGGGCGTCTACGAGCAGTACTTC
len: 14
v_gene: TRBV5-1
d_gene: .
j_gene: TRBJ2-7
abundance: .

CDR3aa: CASSMPRGSPYYGYTF
CDR3nt: TGTGCCAGTAGTATGCCGCGAGGGAGCCCCTACTATGGCTACACCTTC
len: 16
v_gene: TRBV19
d_gene: .
j_gene: TRBJ1-2
abundance: .

CDR3aa: CASSNAGTSVQETQYF
CDR3nt: TGTGCCAGCAGCAATGCCGGGACTAGCGTTCAAGAGACCCAGTACTTC
len: 16
v_gene: TRBV11-3
d_gene: TRBD2
j_gene: TRBJ2-5
abundance: .

CDR3aa: CASSEDREASREQYF
CDR3nt: TGTGCCAGCAGTGAGGACAGGGAGGCCTCTCGGGAGCAGTACTTC
len: 15
v_gene: TRBV6-1
d_gene: TRBD1
j_gene: TRBJ2-7
abundance: .

CDR3aa: CASSLAPGYNEQFF
CDR3nt: TGTGCCAGCAGCTTGGCTCCCGGGTACAATGAGCAGTTCTTC
len: 14
v_gene: TRBV5-6
d_gene: .
j_gene: TRBJ2-1
abundance: .

CDR3aa: CASSYSTGGWTEAFF
CDR3nt: TGTGCCAGCAGTTACTCGACAGGGGGGTGGACTGAAGCTTTCTTT
len: 15
v_gene: TRBV6-5
d_gene: TRBD1
j_gene: TRBJ1-1
abundance: .

CDR3aa: CAWSVPGLAYYEQYF
CDR3nt: TGTGCCTGGAGTGTACCAGGACTAGCTTACTACGAGCAGTACTTC
len: 15
v_gene: TRBV30
d_gene: TRBD2
j_gene: TRBJ2-7
abundance: many

CDR3aa: CASSQDLGNTEAFF
CDR3nt: TGCGCCAGCAGCCAAGATCTCGGGAACACTGAAGCTTTCTTT
len: 14
v_gene: TRBV4-1
d_gene: .
j_gene: TRBJ1-1
abundance: .

CDR3aa: CASSLTSGRRYEQYF
CDR3nt: TGCGCCAGCAGCCTGACTAGCGGGAGGAGATACGAGCAGTACTTC
len: 15
v_gene: TRBV10-2
d_gene: TRBD2
j_gene: TRBJ2-7
abundance: .

CDR3aa: CAISDDREANYGYTF
CDR3nt: TGTGCCATCAGTGATGACCGGGAAGCTAACTATGGCTACACCTTC
len: 15
v_gene: TRBV10-3
d_gene: .
j_gene: TRBJ1-2
abundance: .

CDR3aa: CASSPGLAVGETQYF
CDR3nt: TGCGCCAGCAGTCCGGGACTCGCGGTGGGAGAGACCCAGTACTTC
len: 15
v_gene: TRBV10-2
d_gene: .
j_gene: TRBJ2-5
abundance: .

CDR3aa: CASSLRRLAEETQYF
CDR3nt: TGTGCCAGCAGCTTGAGGAGACTAGCGGAAGAGACCCAGTACTTC
len: 15
v_gene: TRBV5-6
d_gene: TRBD2
j_gene: TRBJ2-5
abundance: .

CDR3aa: CASSLQGQDYGYTF
CDR3nt: TGTGCCAGCAGCTTACAGGGGCAAGACTATGGCTACACCTTC
len: 14
v_gene: TRBV7-9
d_gene: .
j_gene: TRBJ1-2
abundance: few

CDR3aa: CASSPWDSSNQPQHF
CDR3nt: TGCGCCAGCAGCCCCTGGGACTCTAGCAATCAGCCCCAGCATTTT
len: 15
v_gene: TRBV4-3
d_gene: .
j_gene: TRBJ1-5
abundance: .

CDR3aa: CASSFGTGHTGELFF
CDR3nt: TGCGCCAGCAGCTTTGGGACAGGTCACACCGGGGAGCTGTTTTTT
len: 15
v_gene: TRBV5-1
d_gene: TRBD1
j_gene: TRBJ2-2
abundance: .

CDR3aa: CASSFSGDSVAYEQYF
CDR3nt: TGCGCCAGCAGCTTTTCCGGGGACAGTGTCGCCTACGAGCAGTACTTC
len: 16
v_gene: TRBV5-1
d_gene: TRBD1
j_gene: TRBJ2-7
abundance: .

CDR3aa: CASSLGQGHTDTQYF
CDR3nt: TGTGCCAGCAGTTTAGGACAGGGGCACACAGATACGCAGTATTTT
len: 15
v_gene: TRBV28
d_gene: TRBD1
j_gene: TRBJ2-3
abundance: .